Sequencing of this T cell receptor (beta chain) was carried out in a study of regulatory T cells in long-lasting Graves disease. Time point described: newly diagnosed GD, antithyroid drugs for less than 3 months. TCR sequences were obtained from RNA taken from PBMCs. Details on this clonotype: The germline gene is not matched at one end of the junction; a read error may be the cause.

CDR3-region Arm-PCR and iRepertoire HTBI primers produced the TCR beta libraries. TCRdb reprocessed the multiplex PCR reads with MiXCR, giving one entry per CDR3 protein. Among over 500,000 distinct CDR3 sequences listed, around 15% were seen once. The data were also submitted as part of a second study, on T cells in Graves' hyperthyroidism and ophthalmopathy.

This clonotype was sampled from a young man with Graves disease. The sample here was peripheral blood mononuclear cells (PBMCs), taken at new diagnosis, from a patient treated with antithyroid drugs.

CDR3 coding DNA: TGTGCCACCAGTGATTTCTACGGGGAGGCAGATACGCAGTATTTT. Translation gives CATSDFYGEADTQYF. The chain is built from TRBV2 and TRBJ2-3; a possible D gene is TRBD2 (6 bases). The CDR3 extends over 15 amino acids. Germline values: CDR1 SNHLY, CDR2 FYNNEI.